This T cell receptor (beta chain) was observed in a study of Graves' ophthalmopathy and Graves' hyperthyroidism. Findings of the study overall: Clonotypes were expanded in thyroid at above 0.001 frequency, and most also appeared in blood.

The study amplified TCR beta CDR3 regions using RNA transcripts. The authors performed first-round RT-PCR with HTBI primers and then a second-round multiplex PCR. MiXCR, run by TCRdb on the multiplex PCR reads, gives a single entry per CDR3 protein. Among about 390,000 distinct CDR3 sequences listed, approximately 15% were seen once. Looked up from germline, CDR1 is DFQATT and CDR2 is SNEGSKA (reference sequence). V shed 0 bases and J shed 2 bases, with 16 bases lying between them. The CDR3 runs to 16 residues. This clonotype was seen only a few times. Its target is unknown. This TCR was recovered from a woman between 18 and 30 years old with stable Graves' hyperthyroidism. This sequence joins TRBV20-1 and TRBJ1-1; no clear D gene. Sequencing was performed on peripheral blood. The CDR3 region is CSARDIDLRLNTEAFF. Written as DNA, the CDR3 is TGCAGTGCTAGAGATATAGACCTAAGGTTAAACACTGAAGCTTTCTTT.